These T cell receptor beta chains were read from a single sample in a study of CD8+ T cells in alopecia areata. Generated by immunoSEQ multiplex PCR, the TCRdb table keeps only in-frame clones and is missing some. Of 150,000 to 200,000 clones listed, roughly 60% are singletons. The specimen was CD4+ T cells sorted from blood, collected at week 24, from a patient treated with tofacitinib. These receptor sequences come from a human donor with alopecia areata. Both conserved end residues are part of each CDR3. Expanded clones get a size class; other rows say once, few or many, or leave the size out.

clone size | J gene | V gene | CDR3 protein
few | TRBJ1-5 | TRBV5-1 | CASSQDSNQPQHF
- | TRBJ2-7 | TRBV14 | CASSQARGLQYF
- | TRBJ1-5 | TRBV2 | CASKGFANQPQHF
- | TRBJ1-4 | TRBV12-5 | CASQGAWNEKLFF
- | TRBJ2-3 | TRBV29-1 | CSVEGRYTDTQYF
- | TRBJ1-5 | TRBV27 | CASSFEHQQPQHF
- | TRBJ2-2 | TRBV5-1 | CASSSDPLGELFF
- | TRBJ1-3 | TRBV30 | CAWRTDRISGNTIYF
few | TRBJ1-5 | TRBV2 | CASSEVRVVNGPQHF
- | TRBJ2-7 | TRBV7-9 | CASHRNLSYEQYF
few | TRBJ2-5 | TRBV7-2 | CASSRSRSETQYF
- | TRBJ1-1 | TRBV20-1 | CSARSGVEAFF
- | TRBJ2-7 | TRBV6-1 | CASRRGYEQYF
- | TRBJ1-2 | TRBV7-9 | CASSFTGPLGGYTF
few | TRBJ2-5 | TRBV29-1 | CSVSGLLQETQYF
- | TRBJ1-6 | TRBV12-5 | CASGLVRSGKGDSPLHF
- | TRBJ2-5 | TRBV11-2 | CASSFGGQGQTQYF
once | TRBJ1-2 | TRBV7-2 | CASSLEGASGGYTF
- | TRBJ1-2 | TRBV5-6 | CASSDRDTDNYGYTF
- | TRBJ1-1 | TRBV29-1 | CSVGTTGRREAFF
- | TRBJ2-2 | TRBV4-2 | CASTGSWKTNGGELFF
- | TRBJ2-4 | TRBV4-1 | CASSKTSGNHKNIQYF
- | TRBJ1-5 | TRBV4-1 | CASSRQVNNQPQHF
once | TRBJ1-2 | TRBV7-9 | CASSSSAGYGYTF
- | TRBJ1-3 | TRBV4-2 | CASSQDRRENTIYF
- | TRBJ1-1 | TRBV5-4 | CASSFGWMNTEAFF
- | TRBJ2-5 | TRBV11-1 | CASSFRGAVQETQYF
- | TRBJ1-5 | TRBV15 | CATSRDGSSNQPQHF
few | TRBJ2-3 | TRBV30 | CAWSWSGGATDTQYF
few | TRBJ1-1 | TRBV29-1 | CSAGPVKNTEAFF
- | TRBJ1-5 | TRBV19 | CASRLYLGQGNNQPQHF
- | TRBJ1-5 | TRBV27 | CASRTGVDQPQHF
- | TRBJ1-2 | TRBV30 | CACGDGLVPNYGYTF
- | TRBJ1-2 | TRBV2 | CASSSGTGDYGYTF
few | TRBJ2-5 | TRBV2 | CASSPRTSGDGTQYF
- | TRBJ2-3 | TRBV7-2 | CASSLSSSTDTQYF
- | TRBJ1-4 | TRBV6-5 | CASSKGQSNEKLFF
- | TRBJ2-1 | TRBV7-9 | CASSLEGWSGGGTNEQFF
- | TRBJ1-2 | TRBV29-1 | CSGRPGQGSGDTF
- | TRBJ1-4 | TRBV28 | CASSTHTGLGEKLFF
- | TRBJ1-1 | TRBV9 | CASSPNWGKDTEAFF
- | TRBJ1-2 | TRBV4-1 | CASSQAQRSGGYTF
once | TRBJ1-1 | TRBV6-5 | CATRVNTEAFF